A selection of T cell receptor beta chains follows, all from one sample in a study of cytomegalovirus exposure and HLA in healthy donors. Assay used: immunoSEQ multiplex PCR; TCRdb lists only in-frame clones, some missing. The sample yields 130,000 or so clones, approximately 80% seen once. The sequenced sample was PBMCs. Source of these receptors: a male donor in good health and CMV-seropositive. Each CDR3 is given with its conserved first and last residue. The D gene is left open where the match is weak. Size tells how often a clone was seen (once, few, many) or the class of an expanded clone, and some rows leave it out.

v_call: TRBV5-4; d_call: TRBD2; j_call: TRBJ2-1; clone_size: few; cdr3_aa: CASSPALGLAGYNEQFF; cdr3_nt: TGTGCCAGCAGCCCCGCCCTCGGACTAGCGGGGTACAATGAGCAGTTCTTC
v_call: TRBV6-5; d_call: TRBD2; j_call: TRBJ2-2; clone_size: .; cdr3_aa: CASSLTSMVGELFF; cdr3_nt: TGTGCCAGCAGTTTGACTAGCATGGTCGGGGAGCTGTTTTTT
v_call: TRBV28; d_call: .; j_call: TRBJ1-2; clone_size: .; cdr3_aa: CASSSDRLNYGYTF; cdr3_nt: TGTGCCAGCAGTTCAGACAGGCTTAACTATGGCTACACCTTC
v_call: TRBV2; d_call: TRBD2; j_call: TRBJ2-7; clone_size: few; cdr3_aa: CASSELASGVGGEQYF; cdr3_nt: TGTGCCAGCAGTGAATTGGCTAGCGGGGTGGGGGGCGAGCAGTACTTC
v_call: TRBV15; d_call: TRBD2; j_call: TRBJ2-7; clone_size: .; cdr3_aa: CATSKIAGGYEQYF; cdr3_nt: TGTGCCACCAGCAAGATAGCGGGAGGGTACGAGCAGTACTTC
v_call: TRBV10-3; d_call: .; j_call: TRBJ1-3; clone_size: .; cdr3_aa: CAISAFATVSGNTIYF; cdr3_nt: TGTGCCATCAGTGCGTTTGCGACAGTCTCTGGAAACACCATATATTTT
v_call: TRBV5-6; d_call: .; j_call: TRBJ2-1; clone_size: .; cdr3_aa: CASSPKNRNEQFF; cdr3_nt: TGTGCCAGCAGCCCAAAGAACAGGAATGAGCAGTTCTTC
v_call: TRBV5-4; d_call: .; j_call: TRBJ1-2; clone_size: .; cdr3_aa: CASAPQGNYGYTF; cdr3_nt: TGTGCCAGCGCCCCACAGGGTAACTATGGCTACACCTTC
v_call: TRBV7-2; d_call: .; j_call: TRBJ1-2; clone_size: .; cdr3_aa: CASSLRGGLGYGYTF; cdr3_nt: TGTGCCAGCAGCTTACGGGGGGGGCTGGGGTATGGCTACACCTTC
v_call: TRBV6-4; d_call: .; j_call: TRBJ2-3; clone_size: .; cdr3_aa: CASSETGGTDTQYF; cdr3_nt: TGTGCCAGCAGTGAGACAGGTGGTACAGATACGCAGTATTTT
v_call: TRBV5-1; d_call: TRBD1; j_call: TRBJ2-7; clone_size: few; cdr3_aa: CASSSRTGASEQYF; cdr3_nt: TGCGCCAGCAGCTCCCGGACAGGGGCGAGCGAGCAGTACTTC
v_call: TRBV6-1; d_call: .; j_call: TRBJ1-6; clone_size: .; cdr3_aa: CASSERWNSPLHF; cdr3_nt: TGTGCCAGCAGTGAGAGGTGGAATTCACCCCTCCACTTT
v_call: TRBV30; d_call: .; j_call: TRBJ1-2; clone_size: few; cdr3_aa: CTGGTGSLYGYTF; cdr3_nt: TGTACCGGGGGAACAGGTTCATTATATGGCTACACCTTC
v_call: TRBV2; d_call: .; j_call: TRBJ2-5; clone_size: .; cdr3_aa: CASSALSLGETQYF; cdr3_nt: TGTGCCAGCAGTGCCCTGAGCTTGGGCGAGACCCAGTACTTC
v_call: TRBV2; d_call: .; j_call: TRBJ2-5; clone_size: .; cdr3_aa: CASSEGIPSETQYF; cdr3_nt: TGTGCCAGCAGTGAAGGTATTCCCTCAGAGACCCAGTACTTC
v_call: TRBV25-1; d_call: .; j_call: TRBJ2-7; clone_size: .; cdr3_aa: CASSAPGSYEQYF; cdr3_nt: TGTGCCAGCAGTGCGCCGGGCTCCTACGAGCAGTACTTC
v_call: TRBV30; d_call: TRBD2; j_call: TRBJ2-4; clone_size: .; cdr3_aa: CAWSRSGENIQYF; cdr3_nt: TGTGCCTGGAGCCGTAGCGGGGAAAACATTCAGTACTTC
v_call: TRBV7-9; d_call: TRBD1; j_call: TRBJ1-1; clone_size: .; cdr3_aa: CASIFVGQGAVTEAFF; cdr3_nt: TGTGCCAGCATCTTTGTGGGACAGGGGGCCGTCACTGAAGCTTTCTTT
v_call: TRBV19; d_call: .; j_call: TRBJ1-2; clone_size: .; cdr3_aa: CASSIGSFYGYTF; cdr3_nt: TGTGCCAGTAGTATCGGGAGCTTCTATGGCTACACCTTC
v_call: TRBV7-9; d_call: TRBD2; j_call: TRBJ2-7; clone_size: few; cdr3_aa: CASSYLGGKSSYEQYF; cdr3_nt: TGTGCCAGCAGTTACTTGGGGGGGAAAAGCTCCTACGAGCAGTACTTC
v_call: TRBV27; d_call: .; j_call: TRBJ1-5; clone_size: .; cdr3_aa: CASSLSGNQPQHF; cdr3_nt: TGTGCCAGCAGTCTCAGTGGCAATCAGCCCCAGCATTTT
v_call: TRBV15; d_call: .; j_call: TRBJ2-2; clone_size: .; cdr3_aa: CATSRARANTGELFF; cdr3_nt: TGTGCCACCAGCAGAGCCAGGGCAAACACCGGGGAGCTGTTTTTT
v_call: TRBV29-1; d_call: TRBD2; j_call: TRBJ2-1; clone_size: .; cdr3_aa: CSVGLGGSGNEQFF; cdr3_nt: TGCAGCGTTGGATTGGGCGGGAGCGGGAATGAGCAGTTCTTC
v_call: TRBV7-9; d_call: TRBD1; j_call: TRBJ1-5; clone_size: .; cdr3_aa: CASSRTGRGQPQHF; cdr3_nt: TGTGCCAGCAGCCGGACAGGCCGCGGGCAGCCCCAGCATTTT
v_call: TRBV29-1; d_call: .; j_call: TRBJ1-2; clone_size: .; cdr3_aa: CSVGSGVHYGYTF; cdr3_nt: TGCAGCGTTGGCTCAGGGGTTCACTATGGCTACACCTTC
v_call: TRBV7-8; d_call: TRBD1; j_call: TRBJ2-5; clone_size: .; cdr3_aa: CASSFTDRVFIGQETQYF; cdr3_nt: TGTGCCAGCAGCTTCACGGACAGGGTTTTTATCGGGCAAGAGACCCAGTACTTC
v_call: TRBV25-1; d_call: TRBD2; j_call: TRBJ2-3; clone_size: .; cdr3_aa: CASSDPGLAADTQYF; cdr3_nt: TGTGCCAGCAGTGACCCGGGACTAGCGGCAGATACGCAGTATTTT
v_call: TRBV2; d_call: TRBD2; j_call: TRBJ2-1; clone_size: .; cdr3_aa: CASRRDYNNEQFF; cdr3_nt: TGTGCCAGCAGACGGGACTATAACAATGAGCAGTTCTTC
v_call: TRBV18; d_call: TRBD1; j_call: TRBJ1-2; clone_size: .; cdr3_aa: CASSPGTGVSYGYTF; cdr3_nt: TGTGCCAGCTCACCAGGGACAGGAGTCTCCTATGGCTACACCTTC
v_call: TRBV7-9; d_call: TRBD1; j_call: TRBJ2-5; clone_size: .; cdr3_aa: CASSSPGDRGILETQYF; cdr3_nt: TGTGCCAGCAGCTCCCCCGGGGACAGGGGAATTTTAGAGACCCAGTACTTC
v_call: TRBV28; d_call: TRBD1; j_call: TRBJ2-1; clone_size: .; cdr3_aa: CASNPHPGQEYNEQFF; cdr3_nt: TGTGCCAGCAACCCCCATCCGGGACAGGAGTACAATGAGCAGTTCTTC
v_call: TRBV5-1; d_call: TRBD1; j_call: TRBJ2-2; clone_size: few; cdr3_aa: CASSFAGQGYTGELFF; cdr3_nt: TGCGCCAGCAGCTTCGCAGGACAGGGGTACACCGGGGAGCTGTTTTTT
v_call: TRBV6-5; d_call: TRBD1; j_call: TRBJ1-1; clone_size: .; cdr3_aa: CASSWDRGTEAFF; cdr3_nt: TGTGCCAGCAGTTGGGACAGGGGCACTGAAGCTTTCTTT
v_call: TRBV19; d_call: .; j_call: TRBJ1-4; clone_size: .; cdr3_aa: CASKVRGLNEKLFF; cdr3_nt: TGTGCCAGTAAGGTGCGGGGACTTAATGAAAAACTGTTTTTT
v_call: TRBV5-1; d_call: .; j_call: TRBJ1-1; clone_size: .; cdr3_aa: CASSYQAHTEAFF; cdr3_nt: TGCGCCAGCAGCTACCAGGCCCACACTGAAGCTTTCTTT
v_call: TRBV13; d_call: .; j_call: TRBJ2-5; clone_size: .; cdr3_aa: CASSLGRIVKGDETQYF; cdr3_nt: TGTGCCAGCAGCTTAGGCCGAATCGTAAAAGGGGATGAGACCCAGTACTTC
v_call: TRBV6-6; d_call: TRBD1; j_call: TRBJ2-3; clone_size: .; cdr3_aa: CASSYRGQLSTDTQYF; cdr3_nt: TGTGCCAGCAGTTACCGGGGACAGCTAAGCACAGATACGCAGTATTTT
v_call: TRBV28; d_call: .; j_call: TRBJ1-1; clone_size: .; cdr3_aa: CASSITPGQEAFF; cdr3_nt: TGTGCCAGCAGTATTACTCCGGGACAAGAAGCTTTCTTT
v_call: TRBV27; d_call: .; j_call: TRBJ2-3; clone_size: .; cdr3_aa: CASSLGGTFVLGFTDTQYF; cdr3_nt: TGTGCCAGCAGTTTAGGAGGAACTTTTGTATTGGGGTTCACAGATACGCAGTATTTT
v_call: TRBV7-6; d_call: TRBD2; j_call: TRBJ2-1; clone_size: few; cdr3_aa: CASSLASIAGGPNNEQFF; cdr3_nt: TGTGCCAGCAGCTTAGCGTCTATAGCGGGAGGGCCTAACAATGAGCAGTTCTTC
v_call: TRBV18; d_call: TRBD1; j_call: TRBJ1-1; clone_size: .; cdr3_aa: CASSQGQVRTEAFF; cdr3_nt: TGTGCCAGCTCACAGGGACAGGTTCGGACTGAAGCTTTCTTT
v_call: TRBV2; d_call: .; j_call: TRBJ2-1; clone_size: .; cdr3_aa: CASSVGGLTYNEQFF; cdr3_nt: TGTGCCAGCAGTGTAGGGGGATTGACCTACAATGAGCAGTTCTTC
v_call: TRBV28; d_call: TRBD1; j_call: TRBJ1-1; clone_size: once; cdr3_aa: CASSPWTGRYTEAFF; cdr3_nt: TGTGCCAGCAGTCCCTGGACAGGGCGTTACACTGAAGCTTTCTTT
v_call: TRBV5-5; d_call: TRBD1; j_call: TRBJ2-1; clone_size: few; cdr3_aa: CASRAGTENNEQFF; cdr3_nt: TGTGCCAGCAGAGCCGGGACAGAAAACAATGAGCAGTTCTTC
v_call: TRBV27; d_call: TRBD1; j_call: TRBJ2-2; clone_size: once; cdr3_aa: CASSLWDRGRTGELFF; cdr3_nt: TGTGCCAGCAGTTTATGGGACAGGGGGCGCACCGGGGAGCTGTTTTTT
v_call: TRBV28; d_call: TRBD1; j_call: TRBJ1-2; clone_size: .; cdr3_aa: CASSFQGQGFGYTF; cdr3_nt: TGTGCCAGCAGTTTTCAGGGACAGGGATTTGGCTACACCTTC